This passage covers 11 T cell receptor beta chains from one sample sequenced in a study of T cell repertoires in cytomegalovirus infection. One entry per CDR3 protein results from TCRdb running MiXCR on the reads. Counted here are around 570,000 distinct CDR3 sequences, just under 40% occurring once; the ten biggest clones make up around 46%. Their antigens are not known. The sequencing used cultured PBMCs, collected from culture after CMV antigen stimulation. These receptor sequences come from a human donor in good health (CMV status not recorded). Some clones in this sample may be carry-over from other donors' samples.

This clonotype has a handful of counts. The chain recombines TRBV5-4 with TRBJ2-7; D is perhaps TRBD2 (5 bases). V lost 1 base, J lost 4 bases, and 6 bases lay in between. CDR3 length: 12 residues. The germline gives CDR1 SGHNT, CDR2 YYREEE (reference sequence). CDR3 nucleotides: TGTGCCAGCAGCTTGTGGGAGTACGAGCAGTACTTC. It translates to CASSLWEYEQYF.

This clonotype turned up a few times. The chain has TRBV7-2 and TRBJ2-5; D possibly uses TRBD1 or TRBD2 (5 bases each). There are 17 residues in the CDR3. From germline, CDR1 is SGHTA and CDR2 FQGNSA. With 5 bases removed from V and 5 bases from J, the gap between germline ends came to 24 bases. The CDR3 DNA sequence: TGTGCCAGCAGCCGGCGAACGGGGCCTGTGGTGGGGGAGACCCAGTACTTC. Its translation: CASSRRTGPVVGETQYF.

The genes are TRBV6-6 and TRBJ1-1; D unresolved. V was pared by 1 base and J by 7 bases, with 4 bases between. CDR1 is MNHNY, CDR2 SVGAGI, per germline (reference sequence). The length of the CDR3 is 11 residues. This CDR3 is CASSYYLEAFF. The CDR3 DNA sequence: TGTGCCAGCAGTTACTACCTTGAAGCTTTCTTT.

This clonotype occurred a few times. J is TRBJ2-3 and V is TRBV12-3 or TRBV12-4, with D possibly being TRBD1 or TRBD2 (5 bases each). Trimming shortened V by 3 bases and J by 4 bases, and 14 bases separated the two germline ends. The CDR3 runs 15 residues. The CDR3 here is CASSFRGRGADTQYF. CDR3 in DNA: TGTGCCAGCAGTTTTAGAGGGAGAGGGGCAGATACGCAGTATTTT.

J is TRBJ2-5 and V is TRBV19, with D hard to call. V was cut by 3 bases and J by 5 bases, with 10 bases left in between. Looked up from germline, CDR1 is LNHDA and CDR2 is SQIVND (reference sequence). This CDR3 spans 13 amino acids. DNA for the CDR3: TGTGCCAGTAGTATGGCTGGTGGGGAGACCCAGTACTTC. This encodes CASSMAGGETQYF.

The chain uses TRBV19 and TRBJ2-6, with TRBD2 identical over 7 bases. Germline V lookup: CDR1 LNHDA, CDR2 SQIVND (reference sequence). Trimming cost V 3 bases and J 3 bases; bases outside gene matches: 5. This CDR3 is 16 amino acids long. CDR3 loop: CASSIHSGYGANVLTF. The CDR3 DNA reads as TGTGCCAGTAGTATCCATAGCGGGTATGGGGCCAACGTCCTGACTTTC.

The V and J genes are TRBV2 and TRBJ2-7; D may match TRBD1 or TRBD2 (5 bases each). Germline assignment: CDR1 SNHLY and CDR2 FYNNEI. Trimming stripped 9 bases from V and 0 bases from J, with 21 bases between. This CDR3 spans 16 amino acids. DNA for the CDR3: TGTGCCAGTGGGGGAAATTGGGACCGATTCTCCTACGAGCAGTACTTC. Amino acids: CASGGNWDRFSYEQYF.

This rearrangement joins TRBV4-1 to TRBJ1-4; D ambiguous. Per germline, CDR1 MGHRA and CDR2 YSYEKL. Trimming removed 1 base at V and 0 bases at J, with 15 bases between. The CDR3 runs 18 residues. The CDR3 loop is CASSQGEARLATNEKLFF. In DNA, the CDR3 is TGCGCCAGCAGCCAAGGGGAGGCCCGACTTGCAACTAATGAAAAACTGTTTTTT.

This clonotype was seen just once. Here the CDR3 reads CASSLGVVTDTQYF. DNA of the CDR3: TGTGCCAGCAGCTTAGGAGTTGTAACAGATACGCAGTATTTT. The J gene is TRBJ2-3, the V gene TRBV7-2; no clear D gene. Deletions cut 1 base from V and 3 bases from J, with 8 bases between. The CDR3 contains 14 residues. Germline values: CDR1 SGHTA, CDR2 FQGNSA.

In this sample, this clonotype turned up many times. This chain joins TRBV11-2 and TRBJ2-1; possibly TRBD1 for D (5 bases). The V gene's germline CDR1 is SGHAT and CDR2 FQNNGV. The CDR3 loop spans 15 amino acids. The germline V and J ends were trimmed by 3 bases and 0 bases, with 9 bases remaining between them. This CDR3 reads CASSLGPSSYNEQFF. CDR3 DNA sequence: TGTGCCAGCAGCTTGGGGCCAAGCTCCTACAATGAGCAGTTCTTC.

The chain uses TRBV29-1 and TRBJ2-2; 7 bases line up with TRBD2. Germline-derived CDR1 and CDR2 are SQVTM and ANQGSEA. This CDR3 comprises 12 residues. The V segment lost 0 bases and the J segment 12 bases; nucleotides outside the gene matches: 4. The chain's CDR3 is CSVEDIGGKLFF. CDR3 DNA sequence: TGCAGCGTTGAAGACATCGGGGGGAAGCTGTTTTTT.